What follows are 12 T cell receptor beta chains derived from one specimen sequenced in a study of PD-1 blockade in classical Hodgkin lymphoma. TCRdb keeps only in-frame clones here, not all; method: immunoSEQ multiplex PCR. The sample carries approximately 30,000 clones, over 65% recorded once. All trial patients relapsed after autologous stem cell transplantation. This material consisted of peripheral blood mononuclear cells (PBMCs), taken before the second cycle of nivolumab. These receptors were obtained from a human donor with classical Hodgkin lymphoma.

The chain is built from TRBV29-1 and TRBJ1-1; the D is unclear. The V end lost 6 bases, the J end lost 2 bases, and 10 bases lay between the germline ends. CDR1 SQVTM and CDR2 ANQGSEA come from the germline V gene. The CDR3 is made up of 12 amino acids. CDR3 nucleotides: TGCAGCGTAAAGGCAGGAAACACTGAAGCTTTCTTT. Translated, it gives CSVKAGNTEAFF.

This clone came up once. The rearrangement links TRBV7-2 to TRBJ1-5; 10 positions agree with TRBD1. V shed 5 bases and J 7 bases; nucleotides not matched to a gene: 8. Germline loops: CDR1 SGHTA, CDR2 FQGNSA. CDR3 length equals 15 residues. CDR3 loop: CASSPGTGVKQPQHF. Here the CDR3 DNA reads TGTGCCAGCAGCCCCGGGACAGGGGTTAAGCAGCCCCAGCATTTT.

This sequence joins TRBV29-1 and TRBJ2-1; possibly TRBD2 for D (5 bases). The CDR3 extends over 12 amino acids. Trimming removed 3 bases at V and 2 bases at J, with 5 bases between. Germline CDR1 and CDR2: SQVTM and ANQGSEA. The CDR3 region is CSVERAYNEQFF. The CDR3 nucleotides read TGCAGCGTTGAGAGGGCCTACAATGAGCAGTTCTTC.

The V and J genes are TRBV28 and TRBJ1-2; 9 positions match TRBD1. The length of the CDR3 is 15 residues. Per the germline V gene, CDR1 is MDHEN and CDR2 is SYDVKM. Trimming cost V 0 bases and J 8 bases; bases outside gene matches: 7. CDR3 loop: CASSLWAQGADGYTF. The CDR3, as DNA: TGTGCCAGCAGTTTATGGGCACAGGGGGCGGACGGCTACACCTTC.

As DNA, the CDR3 is TGTGCCAGCAGTCCAACCCGGACACTGTGGACCCAGTACTTC. This gives the protein CASSPTRTLWTQYF. This rearrangement joins TRBV6-5 to TRBJ2-5; weak D call: TRBD1 (5 bases). CDR1 is MNHEY and CDR2 is SVGAGI in the germline V gene. V lost 5 bases and J 7 bases, leaving 17 bases between the germline ends. This CDR3 region has 14 residues.

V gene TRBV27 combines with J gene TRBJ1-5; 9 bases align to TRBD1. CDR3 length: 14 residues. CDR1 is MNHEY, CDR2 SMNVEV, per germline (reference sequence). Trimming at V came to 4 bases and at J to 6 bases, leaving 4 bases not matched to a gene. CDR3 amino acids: CASSSRQGGQPQHF. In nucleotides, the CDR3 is TGTGCCAGCAGTTCAAGACAGGGGGGTCAGCCCCAGCATTTT.

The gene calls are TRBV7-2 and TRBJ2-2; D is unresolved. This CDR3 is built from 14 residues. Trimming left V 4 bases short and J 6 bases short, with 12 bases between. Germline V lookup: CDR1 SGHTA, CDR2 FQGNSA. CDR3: CASSWSTLPGELFF. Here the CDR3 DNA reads TGTGCCAGCAGCTGGTCCACGCTGCCCGGGGAGCTGTTTTTT.

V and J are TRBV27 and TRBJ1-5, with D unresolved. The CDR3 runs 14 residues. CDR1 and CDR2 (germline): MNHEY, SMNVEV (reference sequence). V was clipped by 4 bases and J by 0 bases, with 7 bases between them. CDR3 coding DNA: TGTGCCAGCAGTTCAAGATATAGCAATCAGCCCCAGCATTTT. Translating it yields CASSSRYSNQPQHF.

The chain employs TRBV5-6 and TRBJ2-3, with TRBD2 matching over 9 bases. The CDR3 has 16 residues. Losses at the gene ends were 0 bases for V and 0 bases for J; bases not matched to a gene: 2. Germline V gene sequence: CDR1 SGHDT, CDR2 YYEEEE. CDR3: CASSLVTSGSTDTQYF. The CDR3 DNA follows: TGTGCCAGCAGCTTGGTGACTAGCGGAAGCACAGATACGCAGTATTTT.

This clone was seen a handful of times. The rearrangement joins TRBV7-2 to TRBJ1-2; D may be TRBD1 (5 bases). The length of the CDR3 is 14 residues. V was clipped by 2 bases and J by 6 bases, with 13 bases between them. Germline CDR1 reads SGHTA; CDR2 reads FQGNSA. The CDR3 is CASSLQGIGNGYTF. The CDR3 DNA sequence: TGTGCCAGCAGCTTACAGGGAATTGGAAATGGCTACACCTTC.

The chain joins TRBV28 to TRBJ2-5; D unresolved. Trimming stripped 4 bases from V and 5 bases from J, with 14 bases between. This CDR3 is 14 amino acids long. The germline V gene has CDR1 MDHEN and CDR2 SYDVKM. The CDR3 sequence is CASSSGSARETQYF. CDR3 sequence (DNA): TGTGCCAGCAGTTCTGGATCGGCGAGGGAGACCCAGTACTTC.

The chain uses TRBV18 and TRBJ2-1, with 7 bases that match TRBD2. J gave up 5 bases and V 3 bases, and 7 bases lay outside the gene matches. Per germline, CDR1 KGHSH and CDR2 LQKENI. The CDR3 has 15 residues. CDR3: CASSPENRGDNEQFF. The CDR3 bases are TGTGCCAGCTCACCGGAGAACCGGGGGGACAATGAGCAGTTCTTC.